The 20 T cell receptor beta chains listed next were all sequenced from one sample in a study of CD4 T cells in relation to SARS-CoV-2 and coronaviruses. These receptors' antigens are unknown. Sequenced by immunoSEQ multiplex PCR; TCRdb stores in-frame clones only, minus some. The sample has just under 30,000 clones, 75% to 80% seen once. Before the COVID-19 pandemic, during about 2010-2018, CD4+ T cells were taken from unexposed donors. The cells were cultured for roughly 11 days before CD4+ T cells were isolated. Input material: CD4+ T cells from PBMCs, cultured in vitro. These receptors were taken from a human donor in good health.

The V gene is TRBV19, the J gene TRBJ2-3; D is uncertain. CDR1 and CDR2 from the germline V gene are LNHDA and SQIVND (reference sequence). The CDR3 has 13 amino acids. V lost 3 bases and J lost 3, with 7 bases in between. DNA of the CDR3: TGTGCCAGTAGTATCGACCCGACAGATACGCAGTATTTT. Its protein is CASSIDPTDTQYF.

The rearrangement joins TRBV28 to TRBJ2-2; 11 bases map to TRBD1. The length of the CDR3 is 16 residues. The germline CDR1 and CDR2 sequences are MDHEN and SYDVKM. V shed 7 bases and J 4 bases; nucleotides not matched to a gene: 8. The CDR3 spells CASNSGQGALTGELFF. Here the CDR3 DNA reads TGTGCCAGCAACTCCGGACAGGGGGCTCTCACCGGGGAGCTGTTTTTT.

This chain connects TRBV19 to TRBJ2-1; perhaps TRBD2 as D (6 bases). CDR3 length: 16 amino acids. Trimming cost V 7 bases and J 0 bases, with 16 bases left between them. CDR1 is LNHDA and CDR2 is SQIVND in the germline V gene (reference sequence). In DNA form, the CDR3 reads TGTGCCAGTACCGAAATAGCGGCCAGCTCCTACAATGAGCAGTTCTTC. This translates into CASTEIAASSYNEQFF.

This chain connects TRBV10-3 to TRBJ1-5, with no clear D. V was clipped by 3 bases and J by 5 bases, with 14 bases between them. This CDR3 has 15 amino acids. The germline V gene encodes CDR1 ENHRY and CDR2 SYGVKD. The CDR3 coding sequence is TGTGCCATCAGTGATGTCACGGGCGGGGATCAGCCCCAGCATTTT. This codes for CAISDVTGGDQPQHF.

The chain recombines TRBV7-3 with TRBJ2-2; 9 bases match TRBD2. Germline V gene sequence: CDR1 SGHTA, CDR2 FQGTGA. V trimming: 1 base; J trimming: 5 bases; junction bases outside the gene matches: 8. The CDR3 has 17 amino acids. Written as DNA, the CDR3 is TGTGCCAGCAGCTTAAATGCGGGAGGGCCGGAAACCGGGGAGCTGTTTTTT. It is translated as CASSLNAGGPETGELFF.

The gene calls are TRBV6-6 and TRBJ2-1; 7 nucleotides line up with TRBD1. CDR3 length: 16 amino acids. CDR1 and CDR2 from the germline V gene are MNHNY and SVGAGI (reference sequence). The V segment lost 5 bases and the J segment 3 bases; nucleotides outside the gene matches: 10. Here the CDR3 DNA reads TGTGCCAGCAGTCAAGGGGGCATGTTTGGCTACAATGAGCAGTTCTTC. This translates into CASSQGGMFGYNEQFF.

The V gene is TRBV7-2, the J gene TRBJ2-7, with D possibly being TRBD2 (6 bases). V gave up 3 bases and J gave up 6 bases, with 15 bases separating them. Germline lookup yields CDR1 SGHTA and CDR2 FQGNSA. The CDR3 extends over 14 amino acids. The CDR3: CASSFGGELREQYF. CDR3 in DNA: TGTGCCAGCAGCTTCGGCGGGGAACTACGCGAGCAGTACTTC.

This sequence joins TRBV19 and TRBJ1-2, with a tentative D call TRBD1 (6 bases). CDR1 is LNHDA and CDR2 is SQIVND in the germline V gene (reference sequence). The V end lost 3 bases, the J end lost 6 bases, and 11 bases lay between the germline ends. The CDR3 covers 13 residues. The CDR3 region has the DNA TGTGCCAGTAGTATTAGGGGGGCTGATGGCTACACCTTC. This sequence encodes CASSIRGADGYTF.

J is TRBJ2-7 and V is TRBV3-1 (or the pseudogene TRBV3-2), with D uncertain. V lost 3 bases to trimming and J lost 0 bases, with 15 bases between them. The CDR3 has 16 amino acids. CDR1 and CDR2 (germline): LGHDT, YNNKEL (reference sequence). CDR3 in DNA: TGTGCCAGCAGCCAGACCACGGCAGGCTACTCCTACGAGCAGTACTTC. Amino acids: CASSQTTAGYSYEQYF.

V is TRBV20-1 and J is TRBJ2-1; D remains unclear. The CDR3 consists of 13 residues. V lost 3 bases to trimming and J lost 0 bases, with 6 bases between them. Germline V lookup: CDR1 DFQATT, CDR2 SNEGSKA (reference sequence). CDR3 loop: CSASGGSYNEQFF. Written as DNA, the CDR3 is TGCAGTGCTAGTGGTGGCTCCTACAATGAGCAGTTCTTC.

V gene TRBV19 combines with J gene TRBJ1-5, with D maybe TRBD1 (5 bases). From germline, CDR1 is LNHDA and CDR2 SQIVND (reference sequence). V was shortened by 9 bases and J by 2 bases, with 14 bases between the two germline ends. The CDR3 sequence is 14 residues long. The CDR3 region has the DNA TGTGCCAGCTTTCAGGGTTTGGGCAATCAGCCCCAGCATTTT. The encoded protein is CASFQGLGNQPQHF.

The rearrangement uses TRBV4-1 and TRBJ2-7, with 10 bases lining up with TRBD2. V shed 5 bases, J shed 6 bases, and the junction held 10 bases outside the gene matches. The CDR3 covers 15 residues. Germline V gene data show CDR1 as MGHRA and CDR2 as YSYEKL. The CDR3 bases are TGCGCCAGCAGCTGGGCTAGCGGGAGAGGGGGCGAGCAGTACTTC. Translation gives CASSWASGRGGEQYF.

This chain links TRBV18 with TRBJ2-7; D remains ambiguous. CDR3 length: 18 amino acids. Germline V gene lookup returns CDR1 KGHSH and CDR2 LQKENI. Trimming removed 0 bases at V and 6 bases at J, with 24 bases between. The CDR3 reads CASSPPLIAGPPLFEQYF. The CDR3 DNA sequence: TGTGCCAGCTCACCACCGTTAATTGCAGGTCCCCCCCTCTTCGAGCAGTACTTC. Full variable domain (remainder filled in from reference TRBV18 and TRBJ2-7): NAGVMQNPRHLVRRRGQEARLRCSPMKGHSHVYWYRQLPEEGLKFMVYLQKENIIDESGMPKERFSAEFPKEGPSILRIQQVVRGDSAAYFCASSPPLIAGPPLFEQYFGPGTRLTVT.

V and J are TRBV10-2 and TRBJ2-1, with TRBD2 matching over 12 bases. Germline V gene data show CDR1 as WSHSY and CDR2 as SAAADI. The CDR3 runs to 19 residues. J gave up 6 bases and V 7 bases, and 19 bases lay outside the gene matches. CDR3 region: CASIGPLGLAGGKSNEQFF. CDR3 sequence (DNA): TGCGCCAGCATAGGACCGTTGGGGCTAGCGGGAGGGAAATCCAATGAGCAGTTCTTC.

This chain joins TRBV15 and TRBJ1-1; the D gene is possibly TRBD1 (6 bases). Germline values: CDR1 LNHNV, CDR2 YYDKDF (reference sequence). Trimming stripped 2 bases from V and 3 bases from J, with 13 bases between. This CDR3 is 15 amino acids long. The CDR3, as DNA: TGTGCCACCAGCAGAAAAGGGGGGGGTGACACTGAAGCTTTCTTT. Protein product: CATSRKGGGDTEAFF.

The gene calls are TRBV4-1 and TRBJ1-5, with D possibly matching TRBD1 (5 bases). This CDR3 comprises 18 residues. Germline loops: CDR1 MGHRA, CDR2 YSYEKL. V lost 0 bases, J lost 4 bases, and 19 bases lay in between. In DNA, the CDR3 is TGCGCCAGCAGCCAAGATCAGGCCCCAGGGAGGGTAAATCAGCCCCAGCATTTT. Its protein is CASSQDQAPGRVNQPQHF.

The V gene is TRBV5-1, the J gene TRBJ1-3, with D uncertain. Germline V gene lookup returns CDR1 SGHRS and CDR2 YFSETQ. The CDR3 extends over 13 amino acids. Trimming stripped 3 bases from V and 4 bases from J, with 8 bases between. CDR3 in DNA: TGCGCCAGCAGCTCCGAACAGGGAAACACCATATATTTT. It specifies CASSSEQGNTIYF.

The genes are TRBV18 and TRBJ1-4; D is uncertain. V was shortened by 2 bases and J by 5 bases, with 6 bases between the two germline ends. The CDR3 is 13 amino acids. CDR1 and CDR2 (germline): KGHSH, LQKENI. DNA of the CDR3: TGTGCCAGCTCACCAGATGGAAATGAAAAACTGTTTTTT. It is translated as CASSPDGNEKLFF.

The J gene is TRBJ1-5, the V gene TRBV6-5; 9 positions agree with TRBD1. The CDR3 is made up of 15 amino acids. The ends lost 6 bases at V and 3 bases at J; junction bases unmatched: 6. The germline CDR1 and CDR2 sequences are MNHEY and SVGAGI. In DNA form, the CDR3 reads TGTGCCAGCAGGTTGGGACAGGGATCCAATCAGCCCCAGCATTTT. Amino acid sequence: CASRLGQGSNQPQHF.

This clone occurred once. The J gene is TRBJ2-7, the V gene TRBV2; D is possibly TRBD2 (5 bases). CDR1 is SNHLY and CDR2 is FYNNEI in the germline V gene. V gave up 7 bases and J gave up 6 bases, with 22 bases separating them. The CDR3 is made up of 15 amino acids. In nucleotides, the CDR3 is TGTGCCAGCACCCCGAGATCCAGCGGTAGTTCCGAGCAGTACTTC. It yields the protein CASTPRSSGSSEQYF.